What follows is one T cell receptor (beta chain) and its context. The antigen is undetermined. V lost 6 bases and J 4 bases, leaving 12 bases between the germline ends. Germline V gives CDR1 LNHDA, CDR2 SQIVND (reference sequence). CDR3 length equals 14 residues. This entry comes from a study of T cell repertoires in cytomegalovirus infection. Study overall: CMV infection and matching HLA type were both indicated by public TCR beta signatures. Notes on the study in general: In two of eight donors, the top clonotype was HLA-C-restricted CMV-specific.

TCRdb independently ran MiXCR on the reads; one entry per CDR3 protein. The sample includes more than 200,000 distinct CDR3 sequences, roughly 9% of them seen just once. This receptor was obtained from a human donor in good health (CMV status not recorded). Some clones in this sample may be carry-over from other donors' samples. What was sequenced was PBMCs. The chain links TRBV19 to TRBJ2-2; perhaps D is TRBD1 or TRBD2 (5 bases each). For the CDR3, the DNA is TGTGCCAGTAGACGGGGACGGACCACCGGGGAGCTGTTTTTT. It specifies CASRRGRTTGELFF.